This T cell receptor beta chain was found in a study of beta chain features in type 1 diabetes listed by TCRdb under 2018. Regarding the complete study: Patients and healthy donors did not differ in mean age, gender distribution, total cell number or subset yield. A total of 90 million to 130 million sorted cells were examined across all samples, and a strong correlation was observed between cell number per subset and RNA yield. In the study, recently diagnosed type 1 diabetes patients and matched healthy donors were compared on the TCRB repertoires of their sorted circulating CD4+ T cell subsets. Regulatory and stem cell-like memory subsets were obtained from only 8 patients and about eight healthy donors, while naive and central memory subsets were obtained from all 28 donors. Summary of the overall study and its limitations: Because cDNA was sequenced instead of genomic DNA, activated cells with high expression could be over-represented, although the groups did not differ in activation or CD3 levels. Shorter templates might have been favored by PCR, but patient and control samples were amplified and corrected together, so both groups would have been affected equally by any skew. Because the HLA sub-analyses included only small numbers of individuals, any influence of HLA type on TCRB rearrangement was left unresolved. The naive, central memory and regulatory TCRB repertoires appeared to resemble one another more closely among patients than among healthy donors. At VDJ recombination sites, type 1 diabetes patients had fewer insertions and more deleted nucleotides, which implies abnormalities in thymic rearrangement. A moderate but significant shortening of TCRB CDR3 length was observed in type 1 diabetes patients in all four CD4+ subsets.

As for this clone: Its antigen remains unidentified. Per-base quality was not reported, and no clone a single base away is much larger than it.

The CDR3 spans 14 residues, from the cysteine through the phenylalanine. Just CDR3 DNA is preserved here, 42 bases in frame from base 1. The germline V gene supplies CDR1 SGHRS and CDR2 YFSETQ. The germline ends are 17 bases apart after V is trimmed by 4 bases and J by 9 bases. The entire isolated RNA was reverse transcribed using the High Capacity cDNA Reverse Transcription Kit, and thus expressed TCRB transcripts were sequenced. Survey-depth immunoSEQ sequencing was performed on stem cell-like memory T cell samples, with an average of approximately 1 million total reads per sample. After sorted cells were lysed in RLT buffer, RNA was extracted with DNase-treated RNeasy Micro or Mini kits, with the choice depending on cell number. Each cell subset was processed on its own to prevent cross-contamination, while patient and healthy donor samples were processed together. The immunoSEQ multiplex PCR was used to amplify TCRB sequences from cDNA, yielding 87-bp fragments that span the CDR3 region. Sequencing of the amplicons was done on the Illumina HiSeq platform. In the original analysis: Synthetic template baselines were used to correct PCR bias computationally, reads within Hamming distance 2 were collapsed together, and singletons that could not be merged were discarded. Reads were aligned against IMGT so that V, D and J genes, CDR3 length and insertions or deletions at six rearrangement sites could be assigned. Within each subset, clonotype counts were normalized to the number of sorted cells before true diversity and Gini coefficients were calculated with the tcR R package. The overlap coefficient, calculated on TCRB nucleotide sequences, was used to quantify repertoire sharing. As stored in TCRdb, this immuneACCESS dataset retains in-frame rearrangements with V and J assigned. A fraction of the clones does not appear; measured against another copy, unresolved V genes explain less than half of the discrepancy, and the remainder lacks a known reason. The V and J calls and the clone size are those of that table, but D and trimming were determined from the DNA. A total of approximately 15,000 clones appear in this sample, roughly three quarters of them only once. The ten largest clonotypes hold approximately 0.31% of the sample.

Each donor gave one peripheral blood draw, averaging about 120 mL, which was collected into heparinised tubes. A BD FACSAria II and a panel including CD45RO, CCR7, CD25, CD127, CD95 and CD27 were used to sort naive, central memory, regulatory and stem cell-like memory CD4+ T cells. A purity above 98% was achieved for all sorted populations. PBMCs were isolated right away by Lymphoprep density gradient centrifugation and were stained directly, without culture. Samples were stained and sorted in pairs, with one healthy donor and one patient per experiment, so that batch effects were minimized. Input material: stem cell memory CD4+ T cells from blood. The cell subset or site label, as the study defines it: stem cell-like memory CD4+ T cells. The V and J segments used are TRBV5-1 and TRBJ2-1; a tentative D match to TRBD1 spans 6 bases. This TCR was recovered from a woman aged 18-35 years with type 1 diabetes. CDR3 sequence: CASSPGTARGEQFF. The DNA sequence is as follows: TGCGCCAGCAGCCCGGGGACGGCCAGGGGTGAGCAGTTCTTC.